The 32 T cell receptor beta chains presented below share a single source sample, sequenced in a study of Ad26.COV2.S vaccination and SARS-CoV-2 variants. Using immunoSEQ multiplex PCR, the repertoire was profiled, and TCRdb retains in-frame clones only, with some absent. The profile covers a few hundred thousand clones, with 80% to 90% appearing a single time and roughly 3.1% taken by the ten largest. Specified treatment: 15 to 20 received Ad26.COV2.S at low or high dose, single or two shots; about 5 received placebo; per-sample allocation not given. Specimens were obtained on day 63 following the first vaccine or placebo injection. Sample: peripheral blood, taken in a trial of Ad26.COV2.S vaccine versus placebo. These receptors came from a person aged 18-60 years who received the Ad26.COV2.S COVID-19 vaccine or a placebo.

This sequence joins TRBV28 and TRBJ1-2; D is uncertain. This CDR3 has 13 amino acids. Germline-derived CDR1 and CDR2 are MDHEN and SYDVKM. V was clipped by 5 bases and J by 3 bases, with 10 bases between them. CDR3 DNA sequence: TGTGCCAGCAGTGTTACAGATTACTATGGCTACACCTTC. Residues: CASSVTDYYGYTF.

V and J are TRBV19 and TRBJ2-2; D is ambiguous. Germline CDR1 and CDR2: LNHDA and SQIVND (reference sequence). The V end lost 7 bases, the J end lost 4 bases, and 4 bases lay between the germline ends. The CDR3 has 11 amino acids. CDR3 in DNA: TGTGCCAGTACAATCACCGGGGAGCTGTTTTTT. This translates into CASTITGELFF.

The rearrangement uses TRBV5-4 and TRBJ2-7; 11 bases are shared with TRBD1. V dropped 4 bases and J dropped 4; count of bases not matched to a gene: 7. Germline V gives CDR1 SGHNT, CDR2 YYREEE (reference sequence). There are 15 residues in the CDR3. CDR3 nucleotides: TGTGCCAGCAGCCGGGACAGGGGGAAGGGTTACGAGCAGTACTTC. This encodes CASSRDRGKGYEQYF.

Many counts were recorded for this clone. The chain is built from TRBV30 and TRBJ1-1, with D unclear. The ends were cut back, 5 bases at V and 0 bases at J, with 19 bases in the middle. The CDR3 length is 16 residues. Germline CDR1 GTSNPN, CDR2 SVGIG (reference sequence). The CDR3 loop reads CAWSSRVLGMNTEAFF. Here the CDR3 DNA reads TGTGCCTGGTCGAGTAGGGTGCTGGGGATGAACACTGAAGCTTTCTTT.

The chain couples TRBV4-1 to TRBJ2-3; maybe TRBD1 (6 bases). The CDR3 consists of 15 residues. The ends were cut back, 0 bases at V and 5 bases at J, with 12 bases in the middle. CDR1 MGHRA and CDR2 YSYEKL come from the germline V gene. CDR3 in DNA: TGCGCCAGCAGCCAAGAGGGCAGGGGTATAGATACGCAGTATTTT. Translated: CASSQEGRGIDTQYF.

The chain combines TRBV5-6 with TRBJ2-5; 8 nucleotides line up with TRBD2. J gave up 5 bases and V 4 bases, and 7 bases lay outside the gene matches. The V gene's germline CDR1 is SGHDT and CDR2 YYEEEE. This CDR3 contains 14 residues. The CDR3 nucleotides are TGTGCCAGCAGCCCCGGGGGGGCCCGTGAGACCCAGTACTTC. It is translated as CASSPGGARETQYF.

This clone was seen many times. The chain couples TRBV7-9 to TRBJ2-4, with 8 bases matching TRBD1. The germline gives CDR1 SEHNR, CDR2 FQNEAQ (reference sequence). Trimming removed 3 bases from V and 1 base from J; junction bases left unmatched: 14. This CDR3 has 19 residues. The DNA for the CDR3 is TGTGCCAGCAGCTTCCCCGCAGGGGGCGATTGGATGGCCAAAAACATTCAGTACTTC. Its protein product is CASSFPAGGDWMAKNIQYF.

This chain links TRBV3-1 (or the pseudogene TRBV3-2) with TRBJ2-5, with 7 bases lining up with TRBD1. Germline V gene sequence: CDR1 LGHDT, CDR2 YNNKEL (reference sequence). This CDR3 has 12 residues. The V and J ends lost 3 bases and 10 bases, in that order; junction bases with no gene match: 5. The chain's CDR3 is CASSHLDRDQYF. The CDR3 DNA is TGTGCCAGCAGCCACCTAGACAGGGACCAGTACTTC.

In the case of this clone: This same CDR3 is encoded by further DNA sequences in the sample. The J gene is TRBJ1-5, the V gene TRBV3-1 (or the pseudogene TRBV3-2); D is unclear. Between the trimmed V and J ends, which lost 3 bases and 1 base, there was a span of 4 bases. The CDR3 contains 13 residues. In germline, CDR1 is LGHDT, CDR2 YNNKEL (reference sequence). CDR3 loop: CASSQTSNQPQHF. The CDR3 bases are TGTGCCAGCAGCCAGACAAGCAATCAGCCCCAGCATTTT.

This clone has just a few counts. The rearrangement joins TRBV7-9 to TRBJ2-2, with D tentatively TRBD2 (7 bases). The germline V gene encodes CDR1 SEHNR and CDR2 FQNEAQ (reference sequence). CDR3 size: 16 residues. The ends were cut back, 4 bases at V and 9 bases at J, with 21 bases in the middle. The chain's CDR3 is CASSSAGARALWELFF. DNA of the CDR3: TGTGCCAGCAGCTCGGCGGGGGCTCGGGCTCTGTGGGAGCTGTTTTTT.

The V gene is TRBV6-4, the J gene TRBJ1-6, with D possibly TRBD1 on 5 matching bases. The ends were cut back, 0 bases at V and 5 bases at J, with 14 bases in the middle. Germline-derived CDR1 and CDR2 are MRHNA and SNTAGT. This CDR3 region has 17 residues. The CDR3 bases are TGTGCCAGCAGTGACTCGTTGTCCAGGGTGAATAATTCACCCCTCCACTTT. Residues: CASSDSLSRVNNSPLHF.

This clone has just one count. The rearrangement joins TRBV4-1 to TRBJ1-5; 7 nucleotides line up with TRBD1. The CDR3 has 15 residues. V was clipped by 4 bases and J by 6 bases; unmatched bases: 9. The germline gives CDR1 MGHRA, CDR2 YSYEKL. CDR3 nucleotide sequence: TGCGCCAGCAGCCGTACGACAGGGAGGGCTCAGCCCCAGCATTTT. Translated, it gives CASSRTTGRAQPQHF.

This rearrangement joins TRBV27 to TRBJ2-7, with 8 bases identical to TRBD1. CDR3 length: 13 amino acids. The germline V gene has CDR1 MNHEY and CDR2 SMNVEV (reference sequence). V gave up 6 bases and J gave up 3 bases; unmatched junction bases: 4. The CDR3 sequence: CASRGTGGYEQYF. The CDR3 DNA sequence: TGTGCCAGCAGAGGGACAGGAGGCTACGAGCAGTACTTC.

This clone was detected only once. The chain links TRBV13 to TRBJ1-2; D gene uncertain. CDR3 length: 14 residues. V was shortened by 2 bases and J by 0 bases, with 7 bases between the two germline ends. Per germline, CDR1 PRHDT and CDR2 FYEKMQ (reference sequence). Here the CDR3 reads CASSLQVPNYGYTF. Written as DNA, the CDR3 is TGTGCCAGCAGCTTACAGGTTCCTAACTATGGCTACACCTTC.

The chain recombines TRBV4-2 with TRBJ1-4; D remains ambiguous. The germline gives CDR1 LGHNA, CDR2 YNFKEQ. V shed 0 bases and J shed 0 bases, with 8 bases lying between them. This CDR3 spans 16 amino acids. The CDR3 DNA sequence: TGTGCCAGCAGCCAAGAACACCCAGCAACTAATGAAAAACTGTTTTTT. It is translated as CASSQEHPATNEKLFF.

The chain combines TRBV2 with TRBJ2-2; 7 bases align to TRBD1. The CDR3 contains 14 residues. In germline, CDR1 is SNHLY, CDR2 FYNNEI. V lost 8 bases and J lost 3; bases outside the gene matches: 6. The CDR3 protein is CASLRDSYTGELFF. The CDR3 coding sequence is TGTGCCAGCCTACGGGACAGTTACACCGGGGAGCTGTTTTTT.

This clone was recorded only once. Within the sample, other DNA sequences also encode this same CDR3. This chain uses TRBV6-5 with TRBJ1-1, with D unclear. The CDR3 is 14 amino acids. Looked up from germline, CDR1 is MNHEY and CDR2 is SVGAGI. V shed 0 bases and J shed 0 bases, with 5 bases lying between them. CDR3 DNA sequence: TGTGCCAGCAGTTACTCTGGGGTGAACACTGAAGCTTTCTTT. Its protein product is CASSYSGVNTEAFF.

CDR3 sequence (DNA): TGCAGCGTTGACTGGGGCGCGGGGAGCACTGAAGCTTTCTTT. The encoded protein is CSVDWGAGSTEAFF. The chain carries TRBV29-1 and TRBJ1-1; TRBD1 is a possible D gene (5 bases). Germline V gene data show CDR1 as SQVTM and CDR2 as ANQGSEA. V dropped 3 bases and J dropped 4 bases, with 15 bases sitting between them. The CDR3 is 14 amino acids.

The chain links TRBV25-1 to TRBJ2-2, with 7 bases that match TRBD1. Trimming removed 3 bases from V and 1 base from J; junction bases left unmatched: 2. The CDR3 consists of 15 residues. CDR1 and CDR2 from the germline V gene are MGHDK and SYGVNS. The CDR3 DNA reads as TGTGCCAGCAGTGAGTGGGACAGGAACACCGGGGAGCTGTTTTTT. Translation gives CASSEWDRNTGELFF.

This clone has only a few counts. V usage is TRBV10-3 and J usage is TRBJ2-7; D ambiguous. The V end was cut by 4 bases, the J end by 3 bases, with 10 bases between. Germline V gene data show CDR1 as ENHRY and CDR2 as SYGVKD. CDR3 length: 13 residues. CDR3 in DNA: TGTGCCATCAGTGTACTACAGAACTACGAGCAGTACTTC. Its translation is CAISVLQNYEQYF.

This clone appeared once. This chain connects TRBV30 to TRBJ2-7; a weak D match, TRBD1 (6 bases). The length of the CDR3 is 13 residues. V was trimmed by 5 bases and J by 2 bases, leaving 13 bases between them. The germline V gene encodes CDR1 GTSNPN and CDR2 SVGIG (reference sequence). CDR3 coding DNA: TGTGCCTGGGAGAGGGGGACACCCTACGAGCAGTACTTC. It yields the protein CAWERGTPYEQYF. Supplemented by reference TRBV30 and TRBJ2-7, the full variable domain reads SQTIHQWPATLVQPVGSPLSLECTVEGTSNPNLYWYRQAAGRGLQLLFYSVGIGQISSEVPQNLSASRPQDRQFILSSKKLLLSDSGFYLCAWERGTPYEQYFGPGTRLTVT.

The V call is TRBV19, the J call TRBJ2-3, with D uncertain. Trimming took off 3 bases at V and 6 bases at J, with 4 bases between the two ends. From germline, CDR1 is LNHDA and CDR2 SQIVND (reference sequence). The CDR3 covers 11 residues. In nucleotides, the CDR3 is TGTGCCAGTAGTATGAGGGATACGCAGTATTTT. This sequence encodes CASSMRDTQYF.

The genes are TRBV10-3 and TRBJ1-5; D possibly corresponds to TRBD1 (6 bases). Germline assignment: CDR1 ENHRY and CDR2 SYGVKD. This CDR3 contains 15 residues. Trimming left V 8 bases short and J 0 bases short, with 14 bases between. CDR3 DNA sequence: TGTGCCATCTCCAGGGACAAATATAGCAATCAGCCCCAGCATTTT. Translating it yields CAISRDKYSNQPQHF.

The gene calls are TRBV12-3 or TRBV12-4 and TRBJ1-4, with D possibly TRBD1 on 6 matching bases. V was cut by 4 bases and J by 13 bases, with 13 bases left in between. This CDR3 is 12 amino acids long. CDR3 in amino acids: CASSSQGRGLFF. Here the CDR3 DNA reads TGTGCCAGCAGTTCACAGGGACGGGGACTGTTTTTT.

The chain combines TRBV27 with TRBJ2-7, with D possibly being TRBD1 (6 bases). V was trimmed by 5 bases and J by 7 bases, leaving 21 bases between them. The CDR3 covers 15 residues. Germline loops: CDR1 MNHEY, CDR2 SMNVEV (reference sequence). The CDR3 reads CASSQGQASRGEQYF. Here the CDR3 DNA reads TGTGCCAGCAGTCAGGGACAAGCTTCACGAGGGGAGCAGTACTTC.

The chain has TRBV3-1 (or the pseudogene TRBV3-2) and TRBJ2-7; D is ambiguous. The V gene lost 5 bases and the J gene lost 0 bases, with 2 bases spanning the gap. The CDR3 sequence is 11 residues long. The germline V gene encodes CDR1 LGHDT and CDR2 YNNKEL (reference sequence). The CDR3 DNA follows: TGTGCCAGCAGCTCCTCCTACGAGCAGTACTTC. This translates into CASSSSYEQYF.

V usage is TRBV4-1 and J usage is TRBJ1-2; D uncertain. This CDR3 spans 13 amino acids. CDR1 is MGHRA, CDR2 YSYEKL, per germline. Between the trimmed V and J ends, which lost 0 bases and 5 bases, there was a span of 7 bases. In DNA, the CDR3 is TGCGCCAGCAGCCAAGATTCTGCTTATGGCTACACCTTC. It yields the protein CASSQDSAYGYTF.

V is TRBV30 and J is TRBJ2-7, with 8 bases matching TRBD1. The V gene end was trimmed by 3 bases and the J gene end by 5 bases; junction bases not matched to a gene: 9. Germline assignment: CDR1 GTSNPN and CDR2 SVGIG (reference sequence). The CDR3 has 14 residues. The CDR3 DNA sequence: TGTGCCTGGAGAGTCCTGGACAGGGACGACGAGCAGTACTTC. Translation gives CAWRVLDRDDEQYF.

The rearrangement links TRBV2 to TRBJ1-1; D ambiguous. The V gene lost 11 bases and the J gene lost 5 bases, with 21 bases spanning the gap. Looked up from germline, CDR1 is SNHLY and CDR2 is FYNNEI. The CDR3 sequence is 14 residues long. Here the CDR3 reads CAGLRPGGVTEAFF. DNA of the CDR3: TGTGCCGGCCTACGGCCGGGAGGAGTGACTGAAGCTTTCTTT.

The chain recombines TRBV25-1 with TRBJ1-1; TRBD1 might be the D (6 bases). Germline CDR1 is MGHDK and CDR2 is SYGVNS. Deletions cut 6 bases from V and 3 bases from J, with 14 bases between. The CDR3 is 14 residues long. CDR3 nucleotide sequence: TGTGCCAGCAGCCCTTACGGGGGCTACACTGAAGCTTTCTTT. Translation: CASSPYGGYTEAFF. The variable domain in full, with the rest retrieved from reference TRBV25-1 and TRBJ1-1, is EADIYQTPRYLVIGTGKKITLECSQTMGHDKMYWYQQDPGMELHLIHYSYGVNSTEKGDLSSESTVSRIRTEHFPLTLESARPSHTSQYLCASSPYGGYTEAFFGQGTRLTVV.

This chain connects TRBV19 to TRBJ1-5, with unresolved D. The CDR3 spans 15 residues. V lost 0 bases and J 5 bases, leaving 11 bases between the germline ends. Germline CDR1 reads LNHDA; CDR2 reads SQIVND (reference sequence). The CDR3 sequence: CASSIDPSAYQPQHF. The CDR3 DNA sequence: TGTGCCAGTAGTATAGATCCGAGTGCCTATCAGCCCCAGCATTTT. Using reference TRBV19 and TRBJ1-5 for the parts outside the CDR3, the full variable domain is DGGITQSPKYLFRKEGQNVTLSCEQNLNHDAMYWYRQDPGQGLRLIYYSQIVNDFQKGDIAEGYSVSREKKESFPLTVTSAQKNPTAFYLCASSIDPSAYQPQHFGDGTRLSIL.

The chain employs TRBV27 and TRBJ2-3, with a weak D call TRBD2 (7 bases). V was pared by 7 bases and J by 3 bases, with 20 bases between. Per the germline V gene, CDR1 is MNHEY and CDR2 is SMNVEV (reference sequence). The CDR3 is 16 amino acids. CDR3: CASTSRRGGVTDTQYF. CDR3 sequence (DNA): TGTGCCAGCACCTCGCGTAGGGGGGGCGTAACAGATACGCAGTATTTT.